This TCR beta chain was found in a study of blood T cell repertoires in COVID-19. Study as a whole: The United States, Italy and Spain were the sources of the acute and convalescent COVID-19 samples. T cells, B-cell-depleted T cells, or PBMCs provided the cDNA or gDNA that served as material.

In the study's own analysis: Estimation of nucleated cell counts was performed using reference gene primer amplification. Assay: immunoSEQ multiplex PCR; the TCRdb copy retains only in-frame clones and omits some. V and J calls and clone size come straight from that table; D and trimming were deduced from the DNA. In the table there are 50,000 to 60,000 clones, roughly 89% of which are singletons. The CDR3 is made up of 10 amino acids. CDR1 is SGHTS and CDR2 is YDEGEE in the germline V gene. The V end lost 2 bases, the J end lost 8 bases, and 2 bases lay between the germline ends. The TCR originated in a human donor in a cohort sampled during active COVID-19. What was sequenced was peripheral blood. The chain employs TRBV5-8 and TRBJ2-1; no reliable D call. The CDR3 here is CASSFYEQFF. CDR3 nucleotides: TGTGCCAGCAGCTTCTATGAGCAGTTCTTC.